This T cell receptor beta chain was profiled in a study of coeliac disease. As for the study in general: Each coeliac patient was active, refractory type I, or diet-controlled. Overall study results and limits: Active celiac intraepithelial and lamina propria samples had lower TRB and TRG clonality than control samples. TRB repertoires were largely private, with most amino acid sequences found in only one sample.

This clone was found a few times. Its antigen is as yet unknown. Method: immunoSEQ multiplex PCR; TCRdb's copy keeps in-frame clones and lacks some. The sample includes about 8,000 clones, less than 75% seen only once; the top ten take over 7.5%. This clonotype was obtained from a woman in her fifties or sixties with celiac disease. The sample was intraepithelial lymphocytes from the gut.

The CDR3 DNA follows: TGTGCCTGGAGTGAAGGGGCGGGGTACTCCTACAATGAGCAGTTCTTC. Its protein is CAWSEGAGYSYNEQFF. The rearrangement joins TRBV30 to TRBJ2-1; D perhaps matches TRBD2 (6 bases). This CDR3 has 16 residues. CDR1 and CDR2 (germline): GTSNPN, SVGIG (reference sequence). V gave up 1 base and J gave up 0 bases, with 13 bases separating them.